The 10 T cell receptor beta chains in this list originate from one sample, sequenced in a study of shared clonotypes between healthy human individuals. This table comes from immunoSEQ multiplex PCR, and its TCRdb copy is limited to in-frame clones, with some not included. This table has roughly 530,000 clones, 90% to 97% appearing once. The sequencing input was naive CD4+ T cells sorted from blood. Indicated subset: CD45RA+ positively selected. These receptors were collected from a woman aged 25 to 45 in good health.

The rearrangement links TRBV13 to TRBJ2-7, with 13 bases fitting TRBD2. The CDR3 loop spans 17 amino acids. Per germline, CDR1 PRHDT and CDR2 FYEKMQ (reference sequence). The J segment lost 3 bases and the V segment lost 4 bases, leaving 9 bases of the junction unmatched. The CDR3 sequence is CASSSFSRTSGSYEQYF. The CDR3 DNA reads TGTGCCAGCAGCTCCTTCTCACGGACTAGCGGGAGCTACGAGCAGTACTTC.

CDR3 in amino acids: CASSAIAGGSNEQFF. The CDR3 nucleotides are TGTGCCAGCAGCGCAATAGCGGGAGGAAGCAATGAGCAGTTCTTC. The rearrangement links TRBV5-4 to TRBJ2-1; TRBD2 matches 10 bases. V trimming: 4 bases; J trimming: 6 bases; junction bases outside the gene matches: 7. CDR1 is SGHNT and CDR2 is YYREEE in the germline V gene (reference sequence). The CDR3 has 15 residues.

The chain links TRBV5-1 to TRBJ1-6, with D unresolved. Trimming took 2 bases from V and 6 from J, leaving 21 bases between them. Per germline, CDR1 SGHRS and CDR2 YFSETQ. The CDR3 loop spans 18 amino acids. For the CDR3, the DNA is TGCGCCAGCAGCTTATTAAGCGGGCAGAGCGGGAGTAATTCACCCCTCCACTTT. This codes for CASSLLSGQSGSNSPLHF.

The V gene is TRBV7-2, the J gene TRBJ2-2; weak D call: TRBD2 (5 bases). Deletions cut 5 bases from V and 7 bases from J, with 14 bases between. The CDR3 is 14 amino acids. Germline CDR1 reads SGHTA; CDR2 reads FQGNSA. In DNA, the CDR3 is TGTGCCAGCAGCCCTAGCAAAATGGGCGGGGAGCTGTTTTTT. It codes for CASSPSKMGGELFF. The full variable domain, rest sourced from reference TRBV7-2 and TRBJ2-2, is GAGVSQSPSNKVTEKGKDVELRCDPISGHTALYWYRQSLGQGLEFLIYFQGNSAPDKSGLPSDRFSAERTGGSVSTLTIQRTQQEDSAVYLCASSPSKMGGELFFGEGSRLTVL.

V is TRBV6-5 and J is TRBJ2-1; a weak D match, TRBD2 (5 bases). Per the germline V gene, CDR1 is MNHEY and CDR2 is SVGAGI. CDR3 length equals 14 residues. V was cut by 2 bases and J by 2 bases, with 7 bases left in between. The CDR3 nucleotides are TGTGCCAGCAGTTACGAGGGCCCCTACAATGAGCAGTTCTTC. Amino acid sequence: CASSYEGPYNEQFF.

The genes are TRBV10-3 and TRBJ2-7, with D perhaps matching TRBD1 (5 bases). The CDR3 spans 14 residues. The V end lost 3 bases, the J end lost 5 bases, and 14 bases lay between the germline ends. Germline loops: CDR1 ENHRY, CDR2 SYGVKD. CDR3 region: CAISESTDGHEQYF. In DNA, the CDR3 is TGTGCCATCAGTGAATCGACAGATGGCCACGAGCAGTACTTC.

The chain employs TRBV5-6 and TRBJ2-5; 7 nucleotides line up with TRBD2. V lost 1 base, J lost 2 bases, and 5 bases stayed unmatched. The germline gives CDR1 SGHDT, CDR2 YYEEEE. This CDR3 is 15 amino acids long. For the CDR3, the DNA is TGTGCCAGCAGCTTGCGGACTAGGAAGCAAGAGACCCAGTACTTC. It yields the protein CASSLRTRKQETQYF.

The chain links TRBV5-6 to TRBJ1-3; no clear D. The CDR3 sequence is 16 residues long. The germline V gene has CDR1 SGHDT and CDR2 YYEEEE. Between the trimmed V and J ends, which lost 1 base and 0 bases, there was a span of 11 bases. As DNA, the CDR3 is TGTGCCAGCAGCTTGTTTGCCACAGTCTCTGGAAACACCATATATTTT. Protein: CASSLFATVSGNTIYF.

The V gene is TRBV27, the J gene TRBJ2-7; 7 nucleotides match TRBD1. The V gene end was trimmed by 0 bases and the J gene end by 2 bases; junction bases not matched to a gene: 4. Per germline, CDR1 MNHEY and CDR2 SMNVEV (reference sequence). This CDR3 comprises 15 residues. The CDR3 sequence: CASSLSGTVTYEQYF. DNA for the CDR3: TGTGCCAGCAGTTTATCGGGGACAGTGACCTACGAGCAGTACTTC.

The rearrangement links TRBV27 to TRBJ2-7, with D perhaps assigned TRBD1 or TRBD2 (6 bases each). From germline, CDR1 is MNHEY and CDR2 SMNVEV (reference sequence). This CDR3 is 15 amino acids long. V gave up 5 bases and J gave up 3 bases, with 17 bases separating them. The CDR3 nucleotides read TGTGCCAGCAGTACCGCGAGGGGGACTGACTACGAGCAGTACTTC. Protein product: CASSTARGTDYEQYF.